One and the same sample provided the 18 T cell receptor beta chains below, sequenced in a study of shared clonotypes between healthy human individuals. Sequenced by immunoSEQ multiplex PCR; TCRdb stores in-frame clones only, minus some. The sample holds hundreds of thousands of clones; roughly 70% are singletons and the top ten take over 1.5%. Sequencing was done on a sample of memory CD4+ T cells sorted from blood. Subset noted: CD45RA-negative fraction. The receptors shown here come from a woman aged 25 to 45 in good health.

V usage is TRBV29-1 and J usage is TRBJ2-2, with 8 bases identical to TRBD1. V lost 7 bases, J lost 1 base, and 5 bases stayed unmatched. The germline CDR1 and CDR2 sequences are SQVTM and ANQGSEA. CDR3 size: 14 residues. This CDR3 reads CSALQGVNTGELFF. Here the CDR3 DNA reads TGCAGCGCCCTACAGGGGGTGAACACCGGGGAGCTGTTTTTT.

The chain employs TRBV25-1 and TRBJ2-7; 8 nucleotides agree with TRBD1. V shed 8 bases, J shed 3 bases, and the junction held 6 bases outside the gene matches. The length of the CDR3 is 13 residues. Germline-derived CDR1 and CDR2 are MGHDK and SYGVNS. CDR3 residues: CASSGTGGYEQYF. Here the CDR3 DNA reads TGTGCCAGCTCCGGGACAGGAGGCTACGAGCAGTACTTC.

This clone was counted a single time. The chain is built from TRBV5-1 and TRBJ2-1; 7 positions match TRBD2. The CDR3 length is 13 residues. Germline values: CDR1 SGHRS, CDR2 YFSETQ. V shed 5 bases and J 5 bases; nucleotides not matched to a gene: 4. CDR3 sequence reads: CASSLAEHNEQFF. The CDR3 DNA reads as TGCGCCAGCAGTCTAGCGGAGCACAATGAGCAGTTCTTC.

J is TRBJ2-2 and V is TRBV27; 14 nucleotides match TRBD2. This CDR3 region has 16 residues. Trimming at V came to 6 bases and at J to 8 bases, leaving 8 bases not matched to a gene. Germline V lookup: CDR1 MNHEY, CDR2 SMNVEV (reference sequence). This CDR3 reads CASRWGLAGEGGELFF. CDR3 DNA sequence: TGTGCCAGCAGGTGGGGACTAGCGGGAGAGGGTGGGGAGCTGTTTTTT.

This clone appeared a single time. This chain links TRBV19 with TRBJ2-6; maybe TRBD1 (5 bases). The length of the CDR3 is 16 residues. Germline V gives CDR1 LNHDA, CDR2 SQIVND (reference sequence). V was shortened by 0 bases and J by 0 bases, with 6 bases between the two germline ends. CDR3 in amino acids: CASSIDQGSGANVLTF. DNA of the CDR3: TGTGCCAGTAGTATAGATCAGGGCTCTGGGGCCAACGTCCTGACTTTC.

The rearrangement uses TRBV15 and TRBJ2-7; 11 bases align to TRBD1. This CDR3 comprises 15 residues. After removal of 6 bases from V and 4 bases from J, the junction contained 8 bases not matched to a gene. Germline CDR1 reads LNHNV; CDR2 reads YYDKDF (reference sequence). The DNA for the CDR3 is TGTGCCACCAGTTTGGACAGGGGGCGCATATACGAGCAGTACTTC. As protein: CATSLDRGRIYEQYF.

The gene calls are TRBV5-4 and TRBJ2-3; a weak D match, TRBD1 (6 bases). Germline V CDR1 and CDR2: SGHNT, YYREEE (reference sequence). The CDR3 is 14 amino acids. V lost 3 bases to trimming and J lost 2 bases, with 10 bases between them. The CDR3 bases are TGTGCCAGCAGCTCAGGACAGCTCACAGATACGCAGTATTTT. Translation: CASSSGQLTDTQYF.

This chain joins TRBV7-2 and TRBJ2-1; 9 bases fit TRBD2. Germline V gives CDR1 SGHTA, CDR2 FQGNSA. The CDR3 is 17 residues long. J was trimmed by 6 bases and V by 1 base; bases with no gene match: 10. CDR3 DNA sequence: TGTGCCAGCAGCTTAGTTGGGACTAGCAGTCGGACCAATGAGCAGTTCTTC. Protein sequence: CASSLVGTSSRTNEQFF.

The DNA of the CDR3 is TGTGCCAGTAGCCAGGGGGGTCGATTCTCTGGGGCCAACGTCCTGACTTTC. This codes for CASSQGGRFSGANVLTF. The chain uses TRBV19 and TRBJ2-6; TRBD1 is a possible D gene (7 bases). This CDR3 spans 17 amino acids. V was trimmed by 6 bases and J by 0 bases, leaving 15 bases between them. The germline V gene encodes CDR1 LNHDA and CDR2 SQIVND (reference sequence).

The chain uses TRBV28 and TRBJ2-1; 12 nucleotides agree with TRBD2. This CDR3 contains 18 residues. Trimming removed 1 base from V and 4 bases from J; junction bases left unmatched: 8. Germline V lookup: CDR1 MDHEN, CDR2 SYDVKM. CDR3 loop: CASSLSVLAGGRYNEQFF. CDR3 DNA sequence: TGTGCCAGCAGTTTATCCGTCCTAGCGGGAGGGCGTTACAATGAGCAGTTCTTC.

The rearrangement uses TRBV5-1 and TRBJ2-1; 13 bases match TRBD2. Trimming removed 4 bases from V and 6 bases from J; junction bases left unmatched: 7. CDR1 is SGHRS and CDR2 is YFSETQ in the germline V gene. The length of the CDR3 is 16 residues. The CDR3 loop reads CASSQKLAGGVNEQFF. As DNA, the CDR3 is TGCGCCAGCAGCCAGAAACTAGCGGGAGGGGTCAATGAGCAGTTCTTC.

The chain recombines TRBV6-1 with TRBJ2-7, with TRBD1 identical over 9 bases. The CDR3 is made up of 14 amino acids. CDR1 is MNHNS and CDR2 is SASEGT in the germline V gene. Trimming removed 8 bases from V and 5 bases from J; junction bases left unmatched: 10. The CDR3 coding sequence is TGTGCCAGCTTCGCCGGGACAGGGAAAGACGAGCAGTACTTC. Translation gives CASFAGTGKDEQYF.

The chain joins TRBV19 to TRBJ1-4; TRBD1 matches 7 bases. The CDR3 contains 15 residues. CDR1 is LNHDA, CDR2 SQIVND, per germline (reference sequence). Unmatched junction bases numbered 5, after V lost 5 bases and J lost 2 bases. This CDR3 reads CASSAGTATNEKLFF. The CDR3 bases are TGTGCCAGTAGTGCGGGGACAGCCACTAATGAAAAACTGTTTTTT.

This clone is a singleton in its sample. CDR3 residues: CASSPPGGQGVQYF. The CDR3 nucleotides are TGTGCCAGCTCACCACCTGGAGGCCAGGGGGTCCAGTACTTC. This chain joins TRBV18 and TRBJ2-5, with 7 bases matching TRBD1. Trimming took 0 bases from V and 10 from J; bases not matched to a gene: 8. The germline CDR1 and CDR2 sequences are KGHSH and LQKENI. This CDR3 is built from 14 residues.

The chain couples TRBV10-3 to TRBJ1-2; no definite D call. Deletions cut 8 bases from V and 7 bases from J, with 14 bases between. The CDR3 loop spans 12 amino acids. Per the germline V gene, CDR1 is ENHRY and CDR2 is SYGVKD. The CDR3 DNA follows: TGTGCCATCCGAGAGGGTGCTGTTGGCTACACCTTC. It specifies CAIREGAVGYTF.

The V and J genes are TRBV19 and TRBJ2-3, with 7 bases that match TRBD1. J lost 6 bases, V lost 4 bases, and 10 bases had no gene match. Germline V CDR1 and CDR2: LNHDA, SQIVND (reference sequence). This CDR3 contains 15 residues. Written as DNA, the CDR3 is TGTGCCAGTAGTAGAAGAGGGGGCGAAGGTGATACGCAGTATTTT. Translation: CASSRRGGEGDTQYF. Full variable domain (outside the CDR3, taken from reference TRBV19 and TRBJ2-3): DGGITQSPKYLFRKEGQNVTLSCEQNLNHDAMYWYRQDPGQGLRLIYYSQIVNDFQKGDIAEGYSVSREKKESFPLTVTSAQKNPTAFYLCASSRRGGEGDTQYFGPGTRLTVL.

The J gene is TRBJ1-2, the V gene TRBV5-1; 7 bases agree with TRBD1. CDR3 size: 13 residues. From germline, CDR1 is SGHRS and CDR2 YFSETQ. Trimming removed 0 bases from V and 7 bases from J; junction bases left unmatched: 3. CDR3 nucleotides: TGCGCCAGCAGCTTGGAACAGGGGCTTGGCTACACCTTC. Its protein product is CASSLEQGLGYTF.

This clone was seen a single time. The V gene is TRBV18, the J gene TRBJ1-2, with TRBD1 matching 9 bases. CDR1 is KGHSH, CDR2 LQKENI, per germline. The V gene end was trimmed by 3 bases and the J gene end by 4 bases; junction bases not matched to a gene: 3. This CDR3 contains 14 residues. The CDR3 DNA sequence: TGTGCCAGCTCACCGGGACAGGGAACCTATGGCTACACCTTC. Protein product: CASSPGQGTYGYTF. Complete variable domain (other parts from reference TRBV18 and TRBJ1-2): NAGVMQNPRHLVRRRGQEARLRCSPMKGHSHVYWYRQLPEEGLKFMVYLQKENIIDESGMPKERFSAEFPKEGPSILRIQQVVRGDSAAYFCASSPGQGTYGYTFGSGTRLTVV.